This T cell receptor (beta chain) appears in the sequencing data of a study of regulatory T cells in long-lasting Graves disease (dated by TCRdb to the early 2020s). For the study in its entirety: In the newly diagnosed Graves' disease group, patients had been taking antithyroid drugs for less than 3 months. This study used TCR sequencing and RNA sequencing of peripheral blood to compare persistent Graves' disease patients against newly diagnosed Graves' disease patients. The study took place in China and was registered as a clinical trial. A total of roughly 33 samples were covered by TCR sequencing, comprising about 13 persistent and about 20 newly diagnosed Graves' disease patients. Overall results and qualifications from the work: TRBV28, TRBJ1-2 and TRBJ2-5 were preferentially used in persistent disease, while TRBV20-1 and TRBJ2-1 were favored in newly diagnosed disease. The authors acknowledged the small sample size as a limitation that may reduce accuracy. A larger number of public clonotypes was shared among persistent patients (around 3,000) than among newly diagnosed patients (around 890). Sequencing and analysis were restricted to the TCR beta chain. Only peripheral blood was studied, because thyroid tissue, the primary lesion, was inaccessible. Persistent Graves' disease patients showed lower TCR Shannon entropy and fewer highly expanded clones than newly diagnosed patients, suggesting clonal expansion.

To prepare the library, multiplex PCR was applied. Sequencing instrument: Illumina HiSeq 4000. To build TCR beta libraries, CDR3 regions were amplified by Arm-PCR using iRepertoire HTBI primers. Gel purification was performed on PCR products prior to sequencing. Concerning the study's data processing: Gene usage analysis of CDR3 amino acid clonotypes used the 60 to 80 TRBV and approximately 13 TRBJ segments found across samples. Filtered high-quality paired reads were merged into contigs using COPE and FqMerger. Contigs were aligned with BLAST to IMGT TRBV, TRBD and TRBJ reference genes, and CDR3 was defined per IMGT. Highly expanded clones were defined as clonotypes with a frequency above 0.1%. Shannon entropy served as the measure of repertoire diversity, while the Gini coefficient captured V-J evenness. A clonotype found in more than one individual was treated as public. TCRdb trimmed the raw reads at Q25, called clones with MiXCR and kept productive beta chains. Duplicate CDR3 protein sequences are folded into a single record with the most common DNA and genes. It is TCRdb's table, rather than the study itself, that gives the V and J calls and clone size. The sample table records a few hundred thousand distinct CDR3 sequences; about 13% of these occur just once. The ten largest make up about 9.1% of the sample.

As for this clonotype: Its antigen remains unidentified. A read error is possible here, since a much larger clone lies one base away.

From the cysteine through the phenylalanine, the CDR3 covers 16 amino acids. The kept DNA is CDR3 alone, 48 bases in frame from the first base. From V the trimming removes 7 bases and from J it removes 9 bases, while the gene matches leave 17 bases of the junction unaccounted for. The germline V gene specifies SGHRS as CDR1 and YFSETQ as CDR2. The sample's time point, from its label and the paper: newly diagnosed GD, antithyroid drugs for less than 3 months. For both TCR sequencing and RNA sequencing, RNA was extracted from PBMCs using TRIzol. The diagnosis of Graves' disease followed American Thyroid Association guidelines. Recruitment of patients was carried out at an endocrinology department in Xi'an, China. Each patient gave roughly 8.4 milliliters of peripheral blood, collected in an EDTA anticoagulant tube. Ficoll Paque Plus density gradient separation was used to isolate PBMCs, and no further T cell sorting was performed. An Agilent 2100 Bioanalyzer and agarose gel were used to check RNA quality, while a NanoDrop 2000 measured RNA concentration.

This same sample was also taken into another study, of T cells in Graves' hyperthyroidism and ophthalmopathy. The second paper states: A patient counted as having stable Graves' hyperthyroidism if no progression to ophthalmopathy occurred over 18 months of follow-up. Hyperthyroidism patients were aged 18 to 65 years and newly diagnosed, with disease duration of less than 2 months. Patients with uncontrolled infections, other autoimmune diseases, pregnancy or lactation were excluded. Diagnoses were based on clinical symptoms, serum thyroxine and TRAb, thyroid ultrasound and orbital computed tomography. The TCR CDR3 was subjected to a first round of RT-PCR using the HTBI primer set and the Qiagen OneStep RT-PCR kit. Most expanded thyroid clonotypes (frequency above 0.001) were also found in blood, which suggests that blood repertoires may mirror thyroid immune responses. A model built on a 13 V-J signature distinguished ophthalmopathy from stable hyperthyroidism, reaching 85% to 90% sensitivity and about 81% specificity in cross-validation and 80%/75% in testing. In validation, the model predicted progression to ophthalmopathy with approximately 71% sensitivity and less than 75% specificity, a median of approximately 6.5 months before onset. TCR V-J signatures able to tell the groups apart were searched for in a discovery cohort of 90 to 100 patients, of whom 43 had Graves' ophthalmopathy and around 58 had stable Graves' hyperthyroidism. Prospective prediction of ophthalmopathy was tested in an independent validation cohort of fewer than 20 hyperthyroidism patients and approximately 17 patients who later progressed to ophthalmopathy. For training and testing, the roughly 93 patients in the discovery cohort were randomly divided in a 7:3 ratio. Thyroid tissue and blood T-cell repertoires from about six Graves' hyperthyroidism patients were also compared in the study. After blood sampling, hyperthyroidism patients were treated with methimazole at a starting dose of 30 mg daily, and ophthalmopathy patients were treated with high-dose intravenous methylprednisolone. Libraries were constructed in a second round of multiplex PCR, after which size selection and purification were carried out. Paired-end sequencing of the libraries was performed with 100 bp reads on an Illumina HiSeq2000. SOAPnuke was used to process the raw data, throwing out any read that contained adapters or uncalled bases, had a mean Phred below 15, or lacked an exact constant-primer or identifier match. COPE v1.2.5 was used to merge high-quality paired reads, and clonotypes were defined as unique nucleotide sequences. MiTCR v1.1 was used to align clonotypes to the IMGT TRBV, TRBD and TRBJ reference segments. The analysis included only V-J combinations with a frequency above 0.0001, which together covered roughly 99% of the repertoires. The TCS score was defined as F50 (clonal expansion) divided by E x V (chaos), with BLOSUM62-based TCRdist calculated between CDR3 peptides within each V-J. Welch's t-statistics and random forest reduced several hundred V-J features to roughly 13, which were used in a naive Bayes classifier (R e1071). Sample size was not statistically predetermined, and investigators were not blinded to group allocation. According to the paper, TCR Vbeta CDR3 sequencing was carried out on about 140 peripheral blood samples, which came from fewer than 50 ophthalmopathy, some 73 hyperthyroidism and about 17 progressor patients.

The chain joins TRBV5-1 to TRBJ2-1; the junction holds 9 bases that match TRBD2. The starting material was peripheral blood mononuclear cells (PBMCs), obtained at new diagnosis, from a patient treated with antithyroid drugs. The source is a man aged 25-45 years with Graves disease. Donor details come from another sample of the same person, matched by shared clones. The CDR3 reads CASGHLSGRGRGEQFF. The DNA is TGCGCCAGCGGCCACCTTAGCGGGAGAGGACGTGGTGAGCAGTTCTTC. This CDR3, with the reference TRBV5-1 and TRBJ2-1 proteins standing in past its ends, gives the full variable domain KAGVTQTPRYLIKTRGQQVTLSCSPISGHRSVSWYQQTPGQGLQFLFEYFSETQRNKGNFPGRFSGRQFSNSRSEMNVSTLELGDSALYLCASGHLSGRGRGEQFFGPGTRLTVL.